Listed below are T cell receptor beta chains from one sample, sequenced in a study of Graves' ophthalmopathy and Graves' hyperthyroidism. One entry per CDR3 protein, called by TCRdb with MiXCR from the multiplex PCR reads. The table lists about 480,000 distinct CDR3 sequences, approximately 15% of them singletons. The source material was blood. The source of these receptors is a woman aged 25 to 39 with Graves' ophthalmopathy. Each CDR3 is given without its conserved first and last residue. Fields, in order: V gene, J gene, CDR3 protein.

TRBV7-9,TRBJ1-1,ASSSGTVNTEAF
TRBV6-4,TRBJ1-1,ASSVTGTGEGAEAF
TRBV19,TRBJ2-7,ASSIWTGDFYEQY
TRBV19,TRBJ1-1,ASRKGAIIAEAF
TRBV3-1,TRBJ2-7,ASSQDLVSYEQY
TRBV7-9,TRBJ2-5,ASSLVSRTGQETQY
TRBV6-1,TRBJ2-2,ASKLSGSIGELF
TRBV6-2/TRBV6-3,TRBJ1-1,ASSYREGPTEAF
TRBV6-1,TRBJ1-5,ASTISGLGQPQH
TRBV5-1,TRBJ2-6,ASSFQVPSGANVLT
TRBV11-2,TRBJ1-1,ASSLPSLTEAF
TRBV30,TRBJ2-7,AWSGFVTLSSYEQY
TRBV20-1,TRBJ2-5,SARAGEAVKVETQY
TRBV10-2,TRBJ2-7,ASSEKIDLWEQY
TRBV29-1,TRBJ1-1,SVEVSTEAF
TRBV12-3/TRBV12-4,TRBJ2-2,ASSASGTGGTGELF
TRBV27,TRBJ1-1,ASSNQGAAF
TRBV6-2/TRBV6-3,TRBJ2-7,ASSYRIPRGGGRSYEQY
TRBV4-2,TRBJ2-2,ASSQARTSGSAGELL
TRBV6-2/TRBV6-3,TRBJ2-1,ASTKWTSGRLSYNEQF
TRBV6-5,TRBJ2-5,ASSYEGAQETQY
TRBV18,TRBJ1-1,ASSPGIAANTEAF
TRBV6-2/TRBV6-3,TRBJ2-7,ASRTTGSSEQY
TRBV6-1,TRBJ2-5,ASKREGTQY
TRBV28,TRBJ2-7,ASTGTYEQY
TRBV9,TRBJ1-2,ASSVGAGLDYGYT
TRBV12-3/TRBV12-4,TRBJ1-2,ASSFVGQGSDGYT
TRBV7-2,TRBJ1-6,ASSLNYPPLH
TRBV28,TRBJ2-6,ASRGQGSSGANVLT
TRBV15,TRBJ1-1,ATSRVGGRIVVAEAF
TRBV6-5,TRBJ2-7,ASSSPGTPLSYEQY
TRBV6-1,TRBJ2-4,ASSQSNRAPGDIQY
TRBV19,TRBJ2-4,ASSPTGVGNIQY
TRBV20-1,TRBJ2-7,SARDKGSVHGAPYEQY
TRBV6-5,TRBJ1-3,ASGTVSGNTIY
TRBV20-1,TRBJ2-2,SASPPTGTGELF
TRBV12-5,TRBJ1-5,ASGQQSHSNQPQH
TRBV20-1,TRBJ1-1,SASGLTEAF
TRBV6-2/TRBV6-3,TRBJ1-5,ASSHGVLQPQH
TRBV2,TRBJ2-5,ASSLLPSGGVQETQY
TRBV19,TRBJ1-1,ASNEGRDTEAF
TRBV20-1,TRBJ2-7,SARKVAWTGGEQY
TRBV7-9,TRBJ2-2,ASTSPGNTGELF
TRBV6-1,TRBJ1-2,ASRGGGGYT